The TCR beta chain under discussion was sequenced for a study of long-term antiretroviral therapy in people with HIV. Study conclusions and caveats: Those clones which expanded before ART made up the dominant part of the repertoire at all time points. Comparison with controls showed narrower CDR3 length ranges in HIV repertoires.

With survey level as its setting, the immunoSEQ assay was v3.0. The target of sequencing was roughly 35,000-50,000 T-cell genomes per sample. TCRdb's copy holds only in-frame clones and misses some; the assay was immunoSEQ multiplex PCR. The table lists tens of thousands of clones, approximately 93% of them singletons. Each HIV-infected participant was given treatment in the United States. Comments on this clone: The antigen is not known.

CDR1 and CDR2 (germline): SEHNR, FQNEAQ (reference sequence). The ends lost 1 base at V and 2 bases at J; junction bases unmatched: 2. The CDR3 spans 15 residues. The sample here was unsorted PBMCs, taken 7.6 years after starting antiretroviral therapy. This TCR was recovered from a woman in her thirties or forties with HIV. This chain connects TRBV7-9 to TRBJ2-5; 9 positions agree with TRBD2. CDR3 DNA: TGTGCCAGCAGCTTAGTGACTAGCGGACAAGAGACCCAGTACTTC. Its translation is CASSLVTSGQETQYF.